One TCR beta chain is described in this entry. The repertoire was sequenced with immunoSEQ multiplex PCR; TCRdb's copy has only in-frame clones and lacks some. The data show around 250,000 clones, about 83% seen once. This sample was taken from a study of blood T cell repertoires in COVID-19. Sequencing was done on a sample of PBMCs or T cells enriched from blood (not recorded which). The receptor comes from a woman aged 45-65 years who had recovered from COVID-19.

The CDR3 sequence: CASSPEVGGYGYTF. The CDR3 nucleotides are TGCGCCAGCAGCCCAGAGGTGGGGGGGTATGGCTACACCTTC. V usage is TRBV4-3 and J usage is TRBJ1-2; perhaps TRBD1 as D (5 bases). Deletions cut 4 bases from V and 5 bases from J, with 14 bases between. The germline gives CDR1 LGHNA, CDR2 YSLEER. The CDR3 spans 14 residues.